This entry lists 14 T cell receptor beta chains sequenced from one sample in a study of regulatory T cells in long-lasting Graves disease. Through Arm-PCR of CDR3 regions and iRepertoire HTBI primers, TCR beta libraries were built. MiXCR, applied by TCRdb to the multiplex PCR reads, yields one record per CDR3 protein. The sample holds 400,000 to 500,000 distinct CDR3 sequences, 20% to 25% seen once. Specified time point: persistent/refractory GD, antithyroid drugs over 5 years with positive TRAb. The TCR library was prepared using RNA isolated from PBMCs. The sequenced sample was peripheral blood mononuclear cells (PBMCs), obtained when the disease was refractory, from a patient treated with antithyroid drugs. The receptors come from a female donor with Graves disease.

In this sample, this clonotype turned up many times. This sequence joins TRBV2 and TRBJ1-1; the D gene is possibly TRBD1 (5 bases). CDR1 and CDR2 from the germline V gene are SNHLY and FYNNEI. Trimming removed 1 base at V and 4 bases at J, with 13 bases between. CDR3 length equals 15 residues. The CDR3 DNA follows: TGTGCCAGCAGTGAAGACGGGGGTAGGGGCACTGAAGCTTTCTTT. Translation: CASSEDGGRGTEAFF.

V usage is TRBV27 and J usage is TRBJ1-5; D may be TRBD1 (5 bases). Trimming stripped 2 bases from V and 6 bases from J, with 11 bases between. The CDR3 is 14 amino acids. Germline CDR1 is MNHEY and CDR2 is SMNVEV (reference sequence). The CDR3 loop is CASSLGVGGQPQHF. The CDR3 coding sequence is TGTGCCAGCAGTTTAGGAGTGGGGGGTCAGCCCCAGCATTTT.

This clonotype was seen more than once but under ten times. The chain links TRBV20-1 to TRBJ2-7; TRBD1 is a possible D gene (5 bases). Between the trimmed V and J ends, which lost 2 bases and 4 bases, there was a span of 24 bases. Germline CDR1 DFQATT, CDR2 SNEGSKA (reference sequence). The CDR3 contains 17 residues. CDR3 in amino acids: CSARPQVVAVVGYEQYF. DNA for the CDR3: TGCAGTGCTAGACCACAGGTGGTTGCTGTCGTAGGGTACGAGCAGTACTTC.

This chain uses TRBV25-1 with TRBJ1-4, with unresolved D. Germline values: CDR1 MGHDK, CDR2 SYGVNS. Trimming shortened V by 4 bases and J by 5 bases, and 8 bases separated the two germline ends. This CDR3 comprises 13 residues. The CDR3 loop is CASSAGRNEKLFF. The CDR3 DNA sequence: TGTGCCAGCAGTGCGGGGAGAAATGAAAAACTGTTTTTT.

In this sample, this clonotype turned up many times. The genes are TRBV28 and TRBJ1-4; D might be TRBD1 (6 bases). Germline V gene sequence: CDR1 MDHEN, CDR2 SYDVKM. The CDR3 consists of 15 residues. V was shortened by 6 bases and J by 6 bases, with 17 bases between the two germline ends. For the CDR3, the DNA is TGTGCCAGCAGGCCCACACCGGGGGCTTATGAAAAACTGTTTTTT. Protein sequence: CASRPTPGAYEKLFF.

This clonotype was picked up many times. The chain joins TRBV28 to TRBJ2-2; 9 bases agree with TRBD1. Germline trimming cut 5 bases from V and 7 bases from J; bases unmatched to any gene: 11. There are 16 residues in the CDR3. CDR1 is MDHEN, CDR2 SYDVKM, per germline. The CDR3 DNA reads TGTGCCAGCAGTCCATCGACAGGGGGAATATACGGGGAGCTGTTTTTT. It codes for CASSPSTGGIYGELFF.

This clonotype was recorded a few times. This chain links TRBV3-1 with TRBJ1-5; D is unclear. V shed 3 bases and J shed 2 bases, with 11 bases lying between them. The CDR3 is 15 amino acids. Germline lookup yields CDR1 LGHDT and CDR2 YNNKEL (reference sequence). CDR3 bases: TGTGCCAGCAGCCAGAGGGTGGAGGGCAATCAGCCCCAGCATTTT. It specifies CASSQRVEGNQPQHF.

The chain joins TRBV27 to TRBJ2-2, with 7 bases matching TRBD2. Germline CDR1 is MNHEY and CDR2 is SMNVEV (reference sequence). This CDR3 is 14 amino acids long. V lost 4 bases and J lost 6; bases outside the gene matches: 5. The CDR3 sequence: CASSSAGESGELFF. For the CDR3, the DNA is TGTGCCAGCAGTTCTGCGGGAGAGTCCGGGGAGCTGTTTTTT.

The genes are TRBV28 and TRBJ2-1; tentatively, D is TRBD2 (5 bases). The CDR3 extends over 12 amino acids. Trimming left V 3 bases short and J 9 bases short, with 9 bases between. In germline, CDR1 is MDHEN, CDR2 SYDVKM. The CDR3 loop reads CASSFSRGEQFF. CDR3 nucleotide sequence: TGTGCCAGCAGTTTCTCCCGGGGTGAGCAGTTCTTC.

The sample holds many counts of this clonotype. This chain connects TRBV20-1 to TRBJ2-5; no definite D call. Trimming shortened V by 0 bases and J by 5 bases, and 4 bases separated the two germline ends. Per germline, CDR1 DFQATT and CDR2 SNEGSKA (reference sequence). The CDR3 loop spans 11 amino acids. The CDR3 loop reads CSARDRETQYF. CDR3 coding DNA: TGCAGTGCTAGAGATCGCGAGACCCAGTACTTC.

V and J are TRBV7-9 and TRBJ2-1; 8 bases map to TRBD2. Trimming took 3 bases from V and 3 from J; bases not matched to a gene: 10. This CDR3 region has 17 residues. Germline CDR1 and CDR2: SEHNR and FQNEAQ (reference sequence). CDR3 region: CASSFGLSGSHYNEQFF. CDR3 in DNA: TGTGCCAGCAGCTTTGGACTGAGCGGGAGTCACTACAATGAGCAGTTCTTC. Complete variable domain (other parts from reference TRBV7-9 and TRBJ2-1): DTGVSQNPRHKITKRGQNVTFRCDPISEHNRLYWYRQTLGQGPEFLTYFQNEAQLEKSRLLSDRFSAERPKGSFSTLEIQRTEQGDSAMYLCASSFGLSGSHYNEQFFGPGTRLTVL.

This clonotype was observed many times. J is TRBJ1-5 and V is TRBV15, with a tentative D call TRBD1 (6 bases). Trimming shortened V by 5 bases and J by 7 bases, and 18 bases separated the two germline ends. The CDR3 length is 15 residues. Germline CDR1 is LNHNV and CDR2 is YYDKDF (reference sequence). The CDR3 DNA sequence: TGTGCCACCAGCCCTTACGCAGGGGCCAGGCAGCCCCAGCATTTT. Protein: CATSPYAGARQPQHF.

This clonotype occurred many times. The chain joins TRBV7-9 to TRBJ2-5, with TRBD2 identical over 13 bases. The CDR3 is 16 amino acids. After removal of 5 bases from V and 1 base from J, the junction contained 4 bases not matched to a gene. Per germline, CDR1 SEHNR and CDR2 FQNEAQ (reference sequence). The CDR3 coding sequence is TGTGCCAGCAGCCCGGGACTAGCGGGAATCCAAGAGACCCAGTACTTC. Amino acids: CASSPGLAGIQETQYF.

This clonotype was detected many times. The rearrangement uses TRBV20-1 and TRBJ2-7; no clear D gene. The ends were cut back, 5 bases at V and 3 bases at J, with 8 bases in the middle. Germline V gene data show CDR1 as DFQATT and CDR2 as SNEGSKA (reference sequence). This CDR3 spans 11 amino acids. The chain's CDR3 is CSAYGNYEQYF. The CDR3 bases are TGCAGTGCTTACGGAAACTACGAGCAGTACTTC.